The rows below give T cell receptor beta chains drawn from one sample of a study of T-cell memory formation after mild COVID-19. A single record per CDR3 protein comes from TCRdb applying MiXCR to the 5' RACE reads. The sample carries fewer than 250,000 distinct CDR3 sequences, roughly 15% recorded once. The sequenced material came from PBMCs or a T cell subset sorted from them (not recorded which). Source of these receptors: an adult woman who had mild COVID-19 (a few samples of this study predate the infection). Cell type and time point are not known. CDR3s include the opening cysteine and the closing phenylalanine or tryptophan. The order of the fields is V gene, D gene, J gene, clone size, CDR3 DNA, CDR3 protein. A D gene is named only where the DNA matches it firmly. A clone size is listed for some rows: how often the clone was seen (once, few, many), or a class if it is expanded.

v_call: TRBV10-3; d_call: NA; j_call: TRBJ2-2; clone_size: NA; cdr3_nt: TGTGCCATCAGTGAGTGGCGGGAAGGAGACACCGGGGAGCTGTTTTTT; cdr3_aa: CAISEWREGDTGELFF
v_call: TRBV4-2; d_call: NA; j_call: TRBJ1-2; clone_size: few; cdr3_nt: TGTGCCAGCAGCCAAGATAGTCGGCCCGACAGCGTCTATGGCTACACCTTC; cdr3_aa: CASSQDSRPDSVYGYTF
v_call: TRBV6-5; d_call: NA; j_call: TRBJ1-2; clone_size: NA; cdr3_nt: TGTGCCAGCAGTTACCAAGGCGGAGGCTACACCTTC; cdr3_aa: CASSYQGGGYTF
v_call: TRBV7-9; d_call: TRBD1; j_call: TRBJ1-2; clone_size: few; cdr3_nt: TGTGCCAGCAGCTCCGGACAGGACCATGGTGGAGTCTATGGCTACACCTTC; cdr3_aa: CASSSGQDHGGVYGYTF
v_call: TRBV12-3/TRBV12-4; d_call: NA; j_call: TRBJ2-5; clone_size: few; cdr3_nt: TGTGCCAGCAGTCCGAGAGTTGGGGCTCAGTACTTC; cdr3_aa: CASSPRVGAQYF
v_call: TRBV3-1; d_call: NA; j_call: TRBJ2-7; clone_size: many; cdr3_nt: TGTGCCAGCAGCCAAGATACCTACGAGCAGTACTTC; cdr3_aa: CASSQDTYEQYF
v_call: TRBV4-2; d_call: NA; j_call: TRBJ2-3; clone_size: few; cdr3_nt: TGTGCCAGCACCCCGGTAGGAGTCACAGATACGCAGTATTTT; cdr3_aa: CASTPVGVTDTQYF
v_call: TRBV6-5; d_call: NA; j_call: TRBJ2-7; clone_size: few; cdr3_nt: TGTGCCAGCCGCTCGCCGGGACTCCCTACTTACGAGCAGTACTTC; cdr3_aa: CASRSPGLPTYEQYF
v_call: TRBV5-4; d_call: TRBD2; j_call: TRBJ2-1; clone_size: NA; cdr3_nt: TGTGCCAGCAGCCCCGCTAGCGGGAGGCCCCCCTACAATGAGCAGTTCTTC; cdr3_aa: CASSPASGRPPYNEQFF
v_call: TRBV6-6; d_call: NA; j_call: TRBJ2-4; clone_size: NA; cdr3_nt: TGTGCCAGCAGCCTATCGGCGCAAAACATTCAGTACTTC; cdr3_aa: CASSLSAQNIQYF
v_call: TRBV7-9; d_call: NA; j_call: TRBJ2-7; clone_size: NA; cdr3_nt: TGTGCCAGCAGCCGTTACGGGGAGCAGTACTTC; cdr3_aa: CASSRYGEQYF
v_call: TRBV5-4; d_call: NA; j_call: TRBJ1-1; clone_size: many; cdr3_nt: TGTGCCAGCAGCAATCCAGGATTCATGAACACTGAAGCTTTCTTT; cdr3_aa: CASSNPGFMNTEAFF
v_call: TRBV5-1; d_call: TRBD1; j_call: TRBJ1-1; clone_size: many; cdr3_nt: TGCGCCAGCAGCTTGGATGGGGCAGGGGGCACTGAAGCTTTCTTT; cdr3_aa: CASSLDGAGGTEAFF
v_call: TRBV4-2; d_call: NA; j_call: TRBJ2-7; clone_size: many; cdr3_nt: TGTGCCAGCAGCCAAGATGAGGGTTCGGGGGAGCAGTACTTC; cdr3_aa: CASSQDEGSGEQYF
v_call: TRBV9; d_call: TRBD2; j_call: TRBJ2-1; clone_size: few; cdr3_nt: TGTGCCAGCAGCGTAGTAGGCGGGAGTTTCGATGAGCAGTTCTTC; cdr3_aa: CASSVVGGSFDEQFF
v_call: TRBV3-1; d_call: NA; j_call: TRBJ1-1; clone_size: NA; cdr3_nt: TGTGCCAGCAGCCAAAGGGTTGACACTGAAGCTTTCTTT; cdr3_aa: CASSQRVDTEAFF
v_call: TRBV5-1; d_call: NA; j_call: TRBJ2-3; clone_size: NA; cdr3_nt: TGCGCCAGCTCCAGGGGGAGCGGGCCAGATACGCAGTATTTT; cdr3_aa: CASSRGSGPDTQYF